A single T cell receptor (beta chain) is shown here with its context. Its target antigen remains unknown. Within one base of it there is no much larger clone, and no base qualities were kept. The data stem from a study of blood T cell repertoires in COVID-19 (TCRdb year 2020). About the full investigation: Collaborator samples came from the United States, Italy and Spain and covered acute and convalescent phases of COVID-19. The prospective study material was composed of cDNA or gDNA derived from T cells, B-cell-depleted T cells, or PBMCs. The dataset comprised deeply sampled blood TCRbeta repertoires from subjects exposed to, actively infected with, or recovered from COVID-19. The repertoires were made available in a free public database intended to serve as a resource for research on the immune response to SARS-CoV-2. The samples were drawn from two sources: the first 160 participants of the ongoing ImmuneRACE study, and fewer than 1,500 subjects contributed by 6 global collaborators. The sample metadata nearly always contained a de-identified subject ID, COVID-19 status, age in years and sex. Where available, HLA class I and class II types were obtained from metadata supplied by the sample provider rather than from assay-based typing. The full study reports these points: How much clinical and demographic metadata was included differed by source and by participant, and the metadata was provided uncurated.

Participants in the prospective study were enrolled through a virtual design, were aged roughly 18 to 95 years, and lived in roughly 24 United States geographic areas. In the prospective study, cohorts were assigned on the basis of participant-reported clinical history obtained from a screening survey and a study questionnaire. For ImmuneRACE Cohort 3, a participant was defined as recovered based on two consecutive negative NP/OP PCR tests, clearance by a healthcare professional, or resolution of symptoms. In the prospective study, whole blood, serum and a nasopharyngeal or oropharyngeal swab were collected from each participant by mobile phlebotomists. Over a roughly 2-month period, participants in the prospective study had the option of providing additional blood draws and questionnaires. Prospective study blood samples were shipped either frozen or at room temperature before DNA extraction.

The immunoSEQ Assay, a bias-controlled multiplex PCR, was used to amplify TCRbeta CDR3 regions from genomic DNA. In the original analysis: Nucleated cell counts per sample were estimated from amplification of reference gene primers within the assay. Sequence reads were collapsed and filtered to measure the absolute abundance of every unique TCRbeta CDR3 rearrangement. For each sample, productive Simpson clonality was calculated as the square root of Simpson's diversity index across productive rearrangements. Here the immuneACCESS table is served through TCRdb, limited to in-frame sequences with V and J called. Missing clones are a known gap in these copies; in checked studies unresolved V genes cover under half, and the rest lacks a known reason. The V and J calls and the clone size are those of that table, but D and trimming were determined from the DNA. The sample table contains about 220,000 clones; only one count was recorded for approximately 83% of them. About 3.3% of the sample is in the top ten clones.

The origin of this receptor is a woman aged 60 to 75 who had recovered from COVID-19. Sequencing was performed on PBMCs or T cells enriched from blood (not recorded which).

The DNA sequence reads TGTGCCAGCAGCTTAAATCGTGACTATGGCTACACCTTC. Protein translation: CASSLNRDYGYTF. The rearranged chain carries TRBV11-2 and TRBJ1-2, with the D gene call left open. CDR1 and CDR2 (SGHAT, FQNNGV) derive from the germline V gene. The CDR3 starts with the cysteine, ends with the phenylalanine, and has 13 residues. Just CDR3 DNA is preserved here, 39 bases in frame from base 1. V is shortened by 2 bases, J by 3 bases, and the region joining them spans 7 bases.